The sequence of this T cell receptor beta chain was determined in a study of blood T cell repertoires in COVID-19 (dated by TCRdb to between 2020 and 2021). For the study in its entirety: Collaborator samples came from the United States, Italy and Spain and covered acute and convalescent phases of COVID-19. Where available, HLA class I and class II types were obtained from metadata supplied by the sample provider rather than from assay-based typing. The repertoires were made available in a free public database intended to serve as a resource for research on the immune response to SARS-CoV-2. The dataset comprised deeply sampled blood TCRbeta repertoires from subjects exposed to, actively infected with, or recovered from COVID-19. The prospective study material was composed of cDNA or gDNA derived from T cells, B-cell-depleted T cells, or PBMCs. The samples were drawn from two sources: the first 160 participants of the ongoing ImmuneRACE study, and 1,000 to 1,500 subjects contributed by 6 global collaborators. Nearly every sample came with metadata listing a de-identified subject ID, COVID-19 status, age in years and sex. What the research found in general, with its limitations: Clinical and demographic metadata were provided uncurated, with the amount varying by source and participant.

Collaborating institutions collected whole blood in K2EDTA tubes following their own protocols. For TCRbeta analysis, collaborators shipped samples in one of three forms: frozen whole blood, isolated PBMCs, or DNA extracted from either of those sample types. A word on this clone: There is no known antigen for this receptor. No quality values exist for individual bases; no much larger clone is one base distant.

The immunoSEQ Assay, a bias-controlled multiplex PCR, was used to amplify TCRbeta CDR3 regions from genomic DNA. As for how the authors treated the data: The number of nucleated cells in each sample was estimated from the amplification of reference gene primers within the assay. To quantify the absolute abundance of each unique TCRbeta CDR3 rearrangement, sequence reads were collapsed and filtered. Productive Simpson clonality was computed per sample as the square root of Simpson's diversity index over productive rearrangements. TCRdb took this table from immuneACCESS and kept in-frame rearrangements with V and J called. Such tables lack part of the clones; where checked against another copy, unresolved V genes explain under half of the gap, and the rest is unexplained. The V and J calls and clone size come from that table; D and trimming were worked out from the DNA. Present in this sample are 99,000 or so clones, about four fifths of which were seen just once. 4% to 6% of the sample lies in the top ten.

CDR1 SQVTM and CDR2 ANQGSEA were looked up in the germline V gene. The V end loses 4 bases and the J end loses 10 bases, and a stretch of 22 bases separates them. The CDR3 has 14 amino acids, counting the end cysteine and phenylalanine. The sequence is cut down to CDR3 DNA, 42 bases in frame from base 1. The source of this sequence is a man aged 55-75 years with acute or convalescent COVID-19. The sample consisted of peripheral blood. The rearrangement joined TRBV29-1 to TRBJ1-1; TRBD1 could be the D gene, as 5 bases match. CDR3 region: CSVGNRNLNSGAFF. The bases read TGCAGCGTTGGTAACAGGAATCTGAATAGTGGAGCTTTCTTT.